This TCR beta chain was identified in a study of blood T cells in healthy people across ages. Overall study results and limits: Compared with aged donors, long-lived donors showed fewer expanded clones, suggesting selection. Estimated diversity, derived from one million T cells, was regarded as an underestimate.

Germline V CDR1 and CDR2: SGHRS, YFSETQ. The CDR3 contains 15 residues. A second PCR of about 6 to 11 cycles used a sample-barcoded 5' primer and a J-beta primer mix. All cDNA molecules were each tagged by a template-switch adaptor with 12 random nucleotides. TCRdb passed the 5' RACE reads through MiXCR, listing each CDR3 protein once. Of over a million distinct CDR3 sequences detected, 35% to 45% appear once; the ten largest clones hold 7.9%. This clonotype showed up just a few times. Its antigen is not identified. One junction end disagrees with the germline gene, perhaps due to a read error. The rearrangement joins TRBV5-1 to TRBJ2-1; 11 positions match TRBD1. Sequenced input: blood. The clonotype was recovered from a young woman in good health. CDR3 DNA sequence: TGTGCCAGCAGTCTGGGACAGGGGGTTTACAATGAGCAGTTCTTC. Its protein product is CASSLGQGVYNEQFF.